A selection of T cell receptor beta chains follows, all from one sample in a study of early T cells in non-severe SARS-CoV-2 infection. Each CDR3 protein is one row after TCRdb ran MiXCR on the 5' RACE reads. The sample shows approximately 83,000 distinct CDR3 sequences, roughly 13% of them seen only once. The sequenced material came from whole blood. Receptor source: an adult who was a healthcare worker with PCR-confirmed SARS-CoV-2 infection or an uninfected control (not recorded which). CDR3s include the opening cysteine and the closing phenylalanine or tryptophan. D genes are given only for firm matches. Not every row has a clone size; where given, it reads once, few, many or a size class.

>TRBV7-2|many|TRBJ1-6|TRBD1
TGTGCCAGCAGCTGGGGGACAGGGCTTAATTCACCCCTCCACTTT
CASSWGTGLNSPLHF
>TRBV6-5|.|TRBJ1-1|TRBD1
TGTGCCAGCAGTGGCTCAGGGGGAGTAGACACTGAAGCTTTCTTT
CASSGSGGVDTEAFF
>TRBV11-2|many|TRBJ2-2|.
TGTGCCAGCAGTCAACTCGTCCGGGGGACCGGGGAGCTGTTTTTT
CASSQLVRGTGELFF
>TRBV7-9|.|TRBJ2-1|TRBD2
TGTGCCAGCAGCTTAGCCGGGAGGCTCAATGAGCAGTTCTTC
CASSLAGRLNEQFF
>TRBV9|many|TRBJ2-3|TRBD2
TGTGCCAGCAGCGAAGCGGGGACTAGCACAGATACGCAGTATTTT
CASSEAGTSTDTQYF
>TRBV3-1|.|TRBJ2-5|.
TGTGCCAGCAGCCAAGCGGGTAGGCACCAAGAGACCCAGTACTTC
CASSQAGRHQETQYF
>TRBV4-1|many|TRBJ1-1|TRBD1
TGCGCCAGCAGCCCCCGGGACAGAAGGCTAAGGGGGAACACTGAAGCTTTCTTT
CASSPRDRRLRGNTEAFF
>TRBV5-1|.|TRBJ2-2|.
TGCGCCAGCAGCTTGTTACGGACCGGGGAGCTGTTTTTT
CASSLLRTGELFF
>TRBV9|.|TRBJ2-1|.
TGTGCCAGCAGCGTAGGGGAGACACCGACCTACAATGAGCAGTTCTTC
CASSVGETPTYNEQFF
>TRBV19|few|TRBJ2-3|TRBD1
TGTGCCAGTAGTATAGGGACAGGCAGCAACACAGATACGCAGTATTTT
CASSIGTGSNTDTQYF
>TRBV29-1|.|TRBJ2-1|.
TGCAGCGCCAAACCGACCCGGAGAGGGGACAATGAGCAGTTCTTC
CSAKPTRRGDNEQFF
>TRBV7-6|many|TRBJ2-3|TRBD2
TGTGCCAGCAGCTTAGGGGCTAGCGGGAGCAAGACAGATACGCAGTATTTT
CASSLGASGSKTDTQYF
>TRBV20-1|few|TRBJ1-6|.
TGCAGTGCTAGAGACGCCCAGGGACTCTCCTATAATTCACCCCTCCACTTT
CSARDAQGLSYNSPLHF
>TRBV12-3/TRBV12-4|many|TRBJ2-3|TRBD2
TGTGCCAGCAGTCCGCAGGCGGGGGGGGAGAATACGCAGTATTTT
CASSPQAGGENTQYF
>TRBV12-3/TRBV12-4|many|TRBJ2-7|.
TGTGCCAGCACCCCGGGCAGGGGTACCTACGAGCAGTACTTC
CASTPGRGTYEQYF
>TRBV24-1|many|TRBJ2-2|.
TGTGCCACCAGTGATCCCGGCCGGGAATCTCCCGGGGAGCTGTTTTTT
CATSDPGRESPGELFF